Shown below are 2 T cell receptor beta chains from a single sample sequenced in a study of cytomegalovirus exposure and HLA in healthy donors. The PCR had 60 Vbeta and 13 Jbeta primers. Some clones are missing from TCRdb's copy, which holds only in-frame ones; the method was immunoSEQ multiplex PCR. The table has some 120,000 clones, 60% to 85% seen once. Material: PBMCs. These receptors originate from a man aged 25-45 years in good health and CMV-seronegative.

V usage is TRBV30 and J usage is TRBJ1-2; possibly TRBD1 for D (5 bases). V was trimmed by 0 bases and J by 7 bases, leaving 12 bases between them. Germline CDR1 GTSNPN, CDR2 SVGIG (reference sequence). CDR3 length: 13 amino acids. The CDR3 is CAWSVLPGFGYTF. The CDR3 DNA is TGTGCCTGGAGTGTACTCCCAGGGTTTGGCTACACCTTC.

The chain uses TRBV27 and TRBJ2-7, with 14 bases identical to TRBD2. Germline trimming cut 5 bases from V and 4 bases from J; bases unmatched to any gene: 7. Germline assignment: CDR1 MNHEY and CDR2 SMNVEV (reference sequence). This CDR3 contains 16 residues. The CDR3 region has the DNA TGTGCCAGCAGTCCCAGGACTAGCGGGAGGACTTACGAGCAGTACTTC. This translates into CASSPRTSGRTYEQYF.